Following are 31 T cell receptor beta chains from one sample sequenced in a study of cytomegalovirus exposure and HLA in healthy donors. The PCR had 60 Vbeta and 13 Jbeta primers. The repertoire was sequenced with immunoSEQ multiplex PCR; TCRdb's copy has only in-frame clones and lacks some. The table lists tens of thousands of clones, under 80% of them singletons. The specimen was PBMCs. These receptors came from a woman aged 25 to 39 in good health and CMV-seronegative.

J is TRBJ1-5 and V is TRBV2, with D tentatively TRBD1 (6 bases). Trimming took off 6 bases at V and 6 bases at J, with 9 bases between the two ends. The CDR3 runs to 12 residues. Per the germline V gene, CDR1 is SNHLY and CDR2 is FYNNEI. The CDR3 nucleotides read TGTGCCAGCAGGGGGGCAGGTCAGCCCCAGCATTTT. It yields the protein CASRGAGQPQHF.

A few counts support this clone. Other DNA sequences in the same sample also yield this CDR3. The chain is built from TRBV27 and TRBJ1-5; D might be TRBD1 (5 bases). Trimming left V 2 bases short and J 7 bases short, with 9 bases between. From germline, CDR1 is MNHEY and CDR2 SMNVEV (reference sequence). This CDR3 has 13 amino acids. The chain's CDR3 is CASSLRGNQPQHF. CDR3 sequence (DNA): TGTGCCAGCAGTTTAAGGGGAAACCAGCCCCAGCATTTT.

V and J are TRBV19 and TRBJ1-2, with D possibly TRBD1 on 5 matching bases. V was shortened by 3 bases and J by 4 bases, with 9 bases between the two germline ends. Germline V gene lookup returns CDR1 LNHDA and CDR2 SQIVND (reference sequence). There are 13 residues in the CDR3. The CDR3 spells CASSIRGTYGYTF. CDR3 nucleotides: TGTGCCAGTAGTATTAGGGGTACCTATGGCTACACCTTC.

There are a few counts of this clone. This sequence joins TRBV5-5 and TRBJ2-7; 12 bases are a match to TRBD1. Germline V lookup: CDR1 SGHKS, CDR2 YYEKEE (reference sequence). V shed 3 bases and J 6 bases; nucleotides not matched to a gene: 10. The CDR3 loop spans 16 amino acids. The CDR3 spells CASSWDPGTGGAEQYF. CDR3 bases: TGTGCCAGCAGCTGGGACCCCGGGACAGGGGGCGCCGAGCAGTACTTC.

By sample share, this clone is medium-sized. The V and J genes are TRBV6-5 and TRBJ2-7; D remains unclear. This CDR3 region has 12 residues. The V gene's germline CDR1 is MNHEY and CDR2 SVGAGI. V was pared by 2 bases and J by 5 bases, with 7 bases between. The CDR3 DNA sequence: TGTGCCAGCAGTTACGGGCGCCACGAGCAGTACTTC. Its translation: CASSYGRHEQYF.

This clone was recorded once. The CDR3 is CAWSLEGEKLFF. CDR3 DNA sequence: TGTGCCTGGAGTCTCGAGGGTGAAAAACTGTTTTTT. The chain has TRBV30 and TRBJ1-4; D is unresolved. The CDR3 extends over 12 amino acids. V dropped 2 bases and J dropped 7 bases, with 8 bases sitting between them. From germline, CDR1 is GTSNPN and CDR2 SVGIG (reference sequence).

This clone showed up just a few times. The rearrangement links TRBV7-9 to TRBJ2-5, with D maybe TRBD1 (6 bases). The CDR3 covers 12 residues. Germline-derived CDR1 and CDR2 are SEHNR and FQNEAQ (reference sequence). V was shortened by 8 bases and J by 5 bases, with 12 bases between the two germline ends. In nucleotides, the CDR3 is TGTGCCAGCCAGGCAAGGGGGGAGACCCAGTACTTC. It encodes CASQARGETQYF.

CDR3 in DNA: TGTGCCAGCAGCTTGGAGGGGTCAGGGGGCAAGGAGCTGTTTTTT. Residues: CASSLEGSGGKELFF. The gene calls are TRBV5-4 and TRBJ2-2; 8 bases are shared with TRBD1. This CDR3 has 15 amino acids. The germline gives CDR1 SGHNT, CDR2 YYREEE (reference sequence). Unmatched junction bases numbered 8, after V lost 0 bases and J lost 10 bases. Drawing the rest from reference TRBV5-4 and TRBJ2-2, the complete variable domain is ETGVTQSPTHLIKTRGQQVTLRCSSQSGHNTVSWYQQALGQGPQFIFQYYREEENGRGNFPPRFSGLQFPNYSSELNVNALELDDSALYLCASSLEGSGGKELFFGEGSRLTVL.

The chain carries TRBV4-1 and TRBJ2-7; 12 nucleotides align to TRBD2. V lost 1 base to trimming and J lost 6 bases; unmatched junction nucleotides: 4. CDR3 length: 15 residues. Germline V gene sequence: CDR1 MGHRA, CDR2 YSYEKL. Written as DNA, the CDR3 is TGCGCCAGCAGCCAAGGGGAGGGACTAGCGGGCGAGCAGTACTTC. It is translated as CASSQGEGLAGEQYF.

The rearrangement uses TRBV7-9 and TRBJ2-3, with TRBD1 as a possible D gene (5 bases). Trimming cost V 4 bases and J 0 bases, with 11 bases left between them. The CDR3 has 15 residues. Germline CDR1 and CDR2: SEHNR and FQNEAQ (reference sequence). The CDR3 DNA sequence: TGTGCCAGCAGCTCAGGGATCATTAGCACAGATACGCAGTATTTT. This sequence encodes CASSSGIISTDTQYF.

The chain couples TRBV27 to TRBJ2-7; a weak D match, TRBD1 (7 bases). The CDR3 runs to 15 residues. Trimming removed 3 bases from V and 3 bases from J, with 15 bases in between. Germline assignment: CDR1 MNHEY and CDR2 SMNVEV (reference sequence). CDR3 in amino acids: CASSLRRGLGYEQYF. The CDR3 nucleotides are TGTGCCAGCAGTTTGAGGAGGGGGCTGGGCTACGAGCAGTACTTC.

CDR3 DNA: TGTGCCACCAGCAGAGATCAGGGCAGCACAGATACGCAGTATTTT. This gives the protein CATSRDQGSTDTQYF. The chain carries TRBV15 and TRBJ2-3, with D perhaps TRBD1 (5 bases). Trimming cost V 0 bases and J 0 bases, with 7 bases left between them. The germline V gene has CDR1 LNHNV and CDR2 YYDKDF (reference sequence). The CDR3 runs to 15 residues. Drawing the rest from reference TRBV15 and TRBJ2-3, the complete variable domain is DAMVIQNPRYQVTQFGKPVTLSCSQTLNHNVMYWYQQKSSQAPKLLFHYYDKDFNNEADTPDNFQSRRPNTSFCFLDIRSPGLGDTAMYLCATSRDQGSTDTQYFGPGTRLTVL.

The genes are TRBV10-3 and TRBJ2-1, with no clear D. V lost 6 bases and J lost 9, with 15 bases in between. This CDR3 is 13 amino acids long. Germline assignment: CDR1 ENHRY and CDR2 SYGVKD. The CDR3 protein is CAISYDTPGEQFF. The CDR3 bases are TGTGCCATCAGCTATGACACCCCTGGTGAGCAGTTCTTC.

The V call is TRBV6-5, the J call TRBJ1-1, with TRBD1 matching 7 bases. The CDR3 is 14 residues long. V shed 6 bases and J 4 bases; nucleotides not matched to a gene: 8. In germline, CDR1 is MNHEY, CDR2 SVGAGI. CDR3 bases: TGTGCCAGCAGACGACAGGGTAGGGCCACTGAAGCTTTCTTT. Amino acids: CASRRQGRATEAFF.

CDR3 protein: CATSRGGGLNTEAFF. As DNA, the CDR3 is TGTGCCACCAGCAGAGGAGGAGGGTTGAACACTGAAGCTTTCTTT. This chain joins TRBV15 and TRBJ1-1; D uncertain. Trimming pared 1 base from V and 0 bases from J, leaving 9 bases between. The CDR3 runs to 15 residues. Germline V gene lookup returns CDR1 LNHNV and CDR2 YYDKDF (reference sequence).

CDR3 sequence: CASSPLDRGNQPQHF. The CDR3 DNA follows: TGTGCCAGCAGTCCGCTGGACAGGGGTAATCAGCCCCAGCATTTT. This chain joins TRBV27 and TRBJ1-5; the match to TRBD1 covers 9 bases. Germline V gene data show CDR1 as MNHEY and CDR2 as SMNVEV (reference sequence). CDR3 length: 15 residues. V was clipped by 5 bases and J by 4 bases; unmatched bases: 6.

The V call is TRBV28, the J call TRBJ1-2; TRBD1 is a possible D gene (5 bases). V lost 2 bases and J lost 5, with 12 bases in between. Germline-derived CDR1 and CDR2 are MDHEN and SYDVKM. The CDR3 has 14 residues. CDR3 amino acids: CASSLVQVSYGYTF. The CDR3 coding sequence is TGTGCCAGCAGTTTAGTACAGGTCTCGTATGGCTACACCTTC.

V and J are TRBV6-5 and TRBJ2-5, with a possible D match to TRBD1 (5 bases). From germline, CDR1 is MNHEY and CDR2 SVGAGI. The CDR3 extends over 13 amino acids. Trimming left V 6 bases short and J 5 bases short, with 13 bases between. CDR3 sequence (DNA): TGTGCCAGCAGACGCGACAGCGAGGAGACCCAGTACTTC. It codes for CASRRDSEETQYF.

The chain's CDR3 is CASSTGTGGREQYF. CDR3 in DNA: TGTGCCAGCAGCACCGGGACAGGGGGTCGGGAGCAGTACTTC. J is TRBJ2-7 and V is TRBV7-2, with 11 bases matching TRBD1. The CDR3 runs 14 residues. CDR1 is SGHTA and CDR2 is FQGNSA in the germline V gene. V was clipped by 5 bases and J by 7 bases; unmatched bases: 7.

CDR3: CASSLGGRGYGYTF. CDR3 in DNA: TGTGCCAGCAGCTTGGGAGGGAGGGGCTATGGCTACACCTTC. The chain couples TRBV5-6 to TRBJ1-2; a weak D match, TRBD1 (5 bases). The CDR3 is made up of 14 amino acids. From germline, CDR1 is SGHDT and CDR2 YYEEEE. V lost 0 bases and J lost 4, with 10 bases in between.

V is TRBV11-3 and J is TRBJ2-1, with TRBD2 identical over 7 bases. Germline V gene lookup returns CDR1 SGHNT and CDR2 YENEEA. The V and J ends lost 5 bases and 9 bases, in that order; junction bases with no gene match: 10. The CDR3 contains 14 residues. The CDR3 is CASSAGAGVVEQFF. CDR3 in DNA: TGTGCCAGCAGCGCTGGGGCGGGAGTGGTTGAGCAGTTCTTC.

In DNA form, the CDR3 reads TGTGCCAGCAGTTGGACAGGGCCCTACGAGCAGTACTTC. Translating it yields CASSWTGPYEQYF. The chain has TRBV28 and TRBJ2-5; 8 nucleotides match TRBD1. The J call may be faulty, since TRBJ2-7 better matches the DNA end. Germline CDR1 reads MDHEN; CDR2 reads SYDVKM. The CDR3 runs 13 residues.

The CDR3, as DNA: TGTGCCAGCAGCCAGACGACAGGGGCCCTAAGCAATCAGCCCCAGCATTTT. Translation gives CASSQTTGALSNQPQHF. The V gene is TRBV11-2, the J gene TRBJ1-5; the match to TRBD1 covers 8 bases. CDR3 size: 17 residues. V lost 5 bases and J lost 1; bases outside the gene matches: 10. Germline CDR1 and CDR2: SGHAT and FQNNGV. The complete variable domain, with remaining parts taken from reference TRBV11-2 and TRBJ1-5, reads EAGVAQSPRYKIIEKRQSVAFWCNPISGHATLYWYQQILGQGPKLLIQFQNNGVVDDSQLPKDRFSAERLKGVDSTLKIQPAKLEDSAVYLCASSQTTGALSNQPQHFGDGTRLSIL.

This clone turned up a few times. The chain combines TRBV4-1 with TRBJ1-2; 7 bases agree with TRBD1. Germline-derived CDR1 and CDR2 are MGHRA and YSYEKL. The length of the CDR3 is 13 residues. J gave up 8 bases and V 3 bases, and 6 bases lay outside the gene matches. The DNA for the CDR3 is TGCGCCAGCAGCCACGAGACAGGGAACGGCTACACCTTC. This sequence encodes CASSHETGNGYTF.

The J gene is TRBJ2-7, the V gene TRBV10-1, with TRBD1 matching over 11 bases. The V segment lost 3 bases and the J segment 7 bases; nucleotides outside the gene matches: 8. The CDR3 contains 15 residues. CDR1 WNHNN and CDR2 SYGVQD come from the germline V gene (reference sequence). This CDR3 is CASSELGQGASEQYF. CDR3 bases: TGCGCCAGCAGTGAACTCGGACAGGGGGCATCTGAGCAGTACTTC.

This clone came up once. The chain links TRBV7-7 to TRBJ2-5, with TRBD2 identical over 8 bases. Germline V gene lookup returns CDR1 SSHAT and CDR2 FNYEAQ (reference sequence). With 1 base clipped from V and 7 bases from J, the junction kept 5 bases outside the gene matches. CDR3 size: 14 residues. CDR3 in DNA: TGTGCCAGCAGCTTAGACGGGGGGGTAGGGACCCAGTACTTC. Its protein is CASSLDGGVGTQYF.

This clone occurred a few times. The J gene is TRBJ2-7, the V gene TRBV6-5; TRBD2 matches at 7 bases. V lost 5 bases, J lost 5 bases, and 12 bases stayed unmatched. Germline CDR1 reads MNHEY; CDR2 reads SVGAGI. The CDR3 covers 15 residues. The CDR3 loop is CASSQKKRGYHEQYF. CDR3 DNA sequence: TGTGCCAGCAGTCAAAAGAAGCGGGGCTACCACGAGCAGTACTTC.

This clone showed up just a few times. CDR3 loop: CASSQGLSGYTF. The CDR3 DNA follows: TGTGCCAGCAGCCAGGGGCTCTCGGGCTACACCTTC. The chain employs TRBV4-2 and TRBJ1-2; perhaps TRBD1 as D (5 bases). CDR3 length: 12 amino acids. Per the germline V gene, CDR1 is LGHNA and CDR2 is YNFKEQ. Trimming cost V 3 bases and J 8 bases, with 10 bases left between them.

The V gene is TRBV28, the J gene TRBJ1-5; D is possibly TRBD1 (5 bases). Trimming cost V 5 bases and J 6 bases, with 8 bases left between them. Germline-derived CDR1 and CDR2 are MDHEN and SYDVKM. The CDR3 has 12 residues. CDR3 in amino acids: CASSRGAQPQHF. Written as DNA, the CDR3 is TGTGCCAGCAGTAGGGGTGCTCAGCCCCAGCATTTT.

The chain joins TRBV6-5 to TRBJ1-5; D ambiguous. The germline CDR1 and CDR2 sequences are MNHEY and SVGAGI. The CDR3 contains 13 residues. The V and J ends lost 0 bases and 5 bases respectively, with 5 bases between them. CDR3 DNA: TGTGCCAGCAGTTACTCATCCTATCAGCCCCAGCATTTT. This translates into CASSYSSYQPQHF.

This clone has only a few counts. J is TRBJ1-2 and V is TRBV10-3; 12 bases fit TRBD1. CDR1 and CDR2 from the germline V gene are ENHRY and SYGVKD. This CDR3 region has 14 residues. The trim removed 6 bases at V and 6 bases at J, leaving 5 bases unmatched. The CDR3 spells CAISPGQGANGYTF. The CDR3, as DNA: TGTGCCATCAGCCCGGGACAGGGGGCGAATGGCTACACCTTC.